A single sample is the source of the 14 T cell receptor beta chains below, sequenced in a study of cytomegalovirus exposure and HLA in healthy donors. The PCR was carried out with 60 Vbeta primers and 13 Jbeta primers. Generated by immunoSEQ multiplex PCR, the TCRdb table keeps only in-frame clones and is missing some. The sample has 150,000 or so clones, 79% seen once. Input material: PBMCs. These receptors originate from a woman aged 40 to 50 in good health and CMV-seropositive.

The chain links TRBV6-1 to TRBJ1-5; D possibly corresponds to TRBD1 (5 bases). Germline V gene data show CDR1 as MNHNS and CDR2 as SASEGT. The CDR3 spans 17 residues. V lost 3 bases to trimming and J lost 0 bases, with 15 bases between them. The CDR3 sequence is CASSDGGGVSSNQPQHF. The CDR3 DNA reads TGTGCCAGCAGTGACGGTGGGGGGGTGAGTAGCAATCAGCCCCAGCATTTT.

The chain has TRBV7-9 and TRBJ1-3, with D unclear. The CDR3 runs to 12 residues. With 5 bases removed from V and 8 bases from J, the gap between germline ends came to 10 bases. In germline, CDR1 is SEHNR, CDR2 FQNEAQ (reference sequence). The CDR3 reads CASSPEADTIYF. DNA for the CDR3: TGTGCCAGCAGCCCCGAAGCGGACACCATATATTTT.

This sequence joins TRBV29-1 and TRBJ1-2; 9 bases align to TRBD1. CDR1 and CDR2 (germline): SQVTM, ANQGSEA. V lost 6 bases to trimming and J lost 7 bases; unmatched junction nucleotides: 3. The CDR3 covers 11 residues. In nucleotides, the CDR3 is TGCAGCGTACGACAGGGGGGTGGCTACACCTTC. This gives the protein CSVRQGGGYTF.

This clone was detected a few times. The chain recombines TRBV5-1 with TRBJ1-1, with 9 bases lining up with TRBD1. V was clipped by 5 bases and J by 5 bases; unmatched bases: 7. The CDR3 runs 14 residues. The germline gives CDR1 SGHRS, CDR2 YFSETQ. The CDR3 reads CASRQDRGLTEAFF. CDR3 sequence (DNA): TGCGCCAGCAGGCAGGACAGGGGTTTGACTGAAGCTTTCTTT.

The V gene is TRBV7-3, the J gene TRBJ2-1; no reliable D call. The CDR3 sequence is 15 residues long. The V gene's germline CDR1 is SGHTA and CDR2 FQGTGA. V gave up 0 bases and J gave up 3 bases, with 9 bases separating them. The CDR3, as DNA: TGTGCCAGCAGCTTAACCCCAGGTATCTACAATGAGCAGTTCTTC. Translation gives CASSLTPGIYNEQFF.

The chain employs TRBV13 and TRBJ2-7; TRBD1 matches at 7 bases. Germline CDR1 PRHDT, CDR2 FYEKMQ (reference sequence). Trimming took 3 bases from V and 3 from J; bases not matched to a gene: 2. The CDR3 has 13 amino acids. Here the CDR3 DNA reads TGTGCCAGCAGCTTGGGACAGAACTACGAGCAGTACTTC. Encoded protein: CASSLGQNYEQYF.

This sequence joins TRBV2 and TRBJ1-5, with 9 positions matching TRBD1. The CDR3 totals 15 residues. V lost 6 bases, J lost 0 bases, and 3 bases stayed unmatched. The germline V gene has CDR1 SNHLY and CDR2 FYNNEI. CDR3 sequence reads: CASRGQGNSNQPQHF. As DNA, the CDR3 is TGTGCCAGCAGAGGACAGGGGAATAGCAATCAGCCCCAGCATTTT.

The V gene is TRBV2, the J gene TRBJ2-1, with 10 bases identical to TRBD2. Germline V gene data show CDR1 as SNHLY and CDR2 as FYNNEI. With V trimmed by 8 bases and J by 6 bases, 7 bases remained unmatched. CDR3 length equals 14 residues. The CDR3: CASGDRTSGNEQFF. DNA of the CDR3: TGTGCCAGCGGGGACCGGACTAGCGGCAATGAGCAGTTCTTC.

The DNA of the CDR3 is TGTGCCAGCAGCCAAGTCCAAATACGGTTTAGCAATCAGCCCCAGCATTTT. It yields the protein CASSQVQIRFSNQPQHF. The chain couples TRBV14 to TRBJ1-5; D is unresolved. Germline assignment: CDR1 SGHDN and CDR2 FVKESK. V was pared by 1 base and J by 0 bases, with 13 bases between. This CDR3 has 17 residues.

This clone was observed a handful of times. The chain carries TRBV6-6 and TRBJ1-4, with TRBD1 identical over 11 bases. The germline V gene encodes CDR1 MNHNY and CDR2 SVGAGI (reference sequence). This CDR3 spans 14 amino acids. V dropped 5 bases and J dropped 8; count of bases not matched to a gene: 4. In DNA, the CDR3 is TGTGCCAGCAGTAGGGGGACAGGGGGAGAAAAACTGTTTTTT. Translation: CASSRGTGGEKLFF.

This chain connects TRBV7-9 to TRBJ2-2; D ambiguous. V was trimmed by 8 bases and J by 5 bases, leaving 6 bases between them. CDR1 and CDR2 from the germline V gene are SEHNR and FQNEAQ (reference sequence). This CDR3 contains 11 residues. In DNA, the CDR3 is TGTGCCAGCTGCTCAACCGGGGAGCTGTTTTTT. This encodes CASCSTGELFF.

CDR3 amino acids: CSVGQSNLGYTF. The CDR3, as DNA: TGCAGCGTCGGACAGAGTAACCTTGGCTACACCTTC. The chain recombines TRBV29-1 with TRBJ1-2, with a weak D call TRBD1 (6 bases). Germline-derived CDR1 and CDR2 are SQVTM and ANQGSEA. The CDR3 covers 12 residues. Trimming took off 6 bases at V and 7 bases at J, with 15 bases between the two ends.

V is TRBV13 and J is TRBJ1-1; 8 bases are shared with TRBD1. Germline V gives CDR1 PRHDT, CDR2 FYEKMQ (reference sequence). The V segment lost 3 bases and the J segment 1 base; nucleotides outside the gene matches: 1. CDR3 size: 14 residues. The CDR3 reads CASSFTGGNTEAFF. For the CDR3, the DNA is TGTGCCAGCAGCTTTACAGGGGGGAACACTGAAGCTTTCTTT.

The chain has TRBV11-2 and TRBJ1-6, with TRBD1 matching 7 bases. The V and J ends lost 1 base and 9 bases, in that order; junction bases with no gene match: 3. The germline CDR1 and CDR2 sequences are SGHAT and FQNNGV. The CDR3 totals 14 residues. In nucleotides, the CDR3 is TGTGCCAGCAGCTTAGGAGGGGGCAGTTCACCCCTCCACTTT. This translates into CASSLGGGSSPLHF.